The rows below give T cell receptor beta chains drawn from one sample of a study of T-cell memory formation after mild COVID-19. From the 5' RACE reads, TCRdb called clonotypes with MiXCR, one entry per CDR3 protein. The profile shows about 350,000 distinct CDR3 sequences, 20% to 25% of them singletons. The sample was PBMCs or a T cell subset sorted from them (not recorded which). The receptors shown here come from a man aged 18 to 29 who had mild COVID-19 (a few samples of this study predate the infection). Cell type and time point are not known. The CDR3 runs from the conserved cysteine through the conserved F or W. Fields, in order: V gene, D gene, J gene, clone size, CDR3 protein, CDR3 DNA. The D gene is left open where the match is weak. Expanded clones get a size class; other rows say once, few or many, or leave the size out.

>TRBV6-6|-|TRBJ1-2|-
CASSYSRAGRNGYTF
TGTGCCAGCAGTTACTCCCGTGCAGGGCGGAATGGCTACACCTTC
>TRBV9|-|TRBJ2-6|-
CASSVDVGGANVLTF
TGTGCCAGCAGCGTAGATGTTGGGGGGGCCAACGTCCTGACTTTC
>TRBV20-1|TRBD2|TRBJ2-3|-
CSAREAPGTDTQYF
TGCAGTGCTCGGGAGGCTCCGGGCACAGATACGCAGTATTTT
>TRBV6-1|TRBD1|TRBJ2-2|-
CASSEKGQHTGELFF
TGTGCCAGCAGTGAAAAGGGACAGCACACCGGGGAGCTGTTTTTT
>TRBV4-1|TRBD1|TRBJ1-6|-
CASSQENWDSYNSPLHF
TGCGCCAGCAGCCAAGAGAATTGGGACAGCTATAATTCACCCCTCCACTTT
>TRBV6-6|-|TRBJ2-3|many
CASSYSLNPGADTQYF
TGTGCCAGCAGTTACTCGCTTAACCCCGGGGCAGATACGCAGTATTTT
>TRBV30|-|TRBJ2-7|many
CACGPIWDEQYF
TGTGCCTGTGGGCCGATCTGGGACGAGCAGTACTTC
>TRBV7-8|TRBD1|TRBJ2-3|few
CASSLVTGGESDTQYF
TGTGCCAGCAGCTTAGTGACAGGGGGCGAATCAGATACGCAGTATTTT
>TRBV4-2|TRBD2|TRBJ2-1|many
CASSQVMTSGGKQFF
TGTGCCAGCAGCCAAGTAATGACTAGCGGGGGGAAGCAGTTCTTC
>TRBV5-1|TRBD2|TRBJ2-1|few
CASSLGEAGWTRIYNEQFF
TGCGCCAGCAGCTTGGGGGAGGCTGGTTGGACTAGGATCTACAATGAGCAGTTCTTC
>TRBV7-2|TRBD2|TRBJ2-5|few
CASSTSGGAFKTQYF
TGTGCCAGCAGCACTAGCGGGGGGGCCTTTAAGACCCAGTACTTC
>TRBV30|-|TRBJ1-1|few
CAWRLTVGLNTEAFF
TGTGCCTGGAGACTTACGGTGGGACTAAACACTGAAGCTTTCTTT
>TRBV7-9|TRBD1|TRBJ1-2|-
CAGERQGFKGNGYTF
TGTGCCGGGGAGAGACAGGGGTTTAAAGGGAATGGCTACACCTTC
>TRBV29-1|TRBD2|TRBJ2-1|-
CSARGAGGNNEQFF
TGCAGCGCCCGCGGGGCGGGGGGGAACAATGAGCAGTTCTTC
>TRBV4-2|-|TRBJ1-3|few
CASSQEDRSGNTIYF
TGTGCCAGCAGCCAAGAGGACCGCTCTGGAAACACCATATATTTT
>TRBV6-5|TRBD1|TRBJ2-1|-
CASRKTGWGNEQFF
TGTGCCAGCAGAAAGACAGGGTGGGGTAATGAGCAGTTCTTC
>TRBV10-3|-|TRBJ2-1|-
CAIRPDKNYNEQFF
TGTGCCATCAGACCGGACAAGAACTACAATGAGCAGTTCTTC
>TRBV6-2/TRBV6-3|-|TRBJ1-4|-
CASSYSMVEKLFF
TGTGCCAGCAGTTACTCGATGGTTGAAAAACTGTTTTTT
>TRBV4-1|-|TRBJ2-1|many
CASSVRTDYNEQFF
TGCGCCAGCAGTGTCAGGACAGACTACAATGAGCAGTTCTTC
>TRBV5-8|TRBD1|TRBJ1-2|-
CASSPSVSGTGVYGYTF
TGTGCCAGCAGCCCCTCCGTTTCCGGGACAGGGGTGTATGGCTACACCTTC
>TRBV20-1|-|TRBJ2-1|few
CSAESGANEQFF
TGCAGTGCCGAGAGCGGAGCTAATGAGCAGTTCTTC
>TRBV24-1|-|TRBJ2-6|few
CATSRDASSSGANVLTF
TGTGCCACTTCAAGGGACGCTTCCAGCTCTGGGGCCAACGTCCTGACTTTC
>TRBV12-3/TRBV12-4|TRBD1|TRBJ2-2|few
CASSRQGGSGELFF
TGTGCCAGCAGCCGACAGGGGGGGTCCGGGGAGCTGTTTTTT
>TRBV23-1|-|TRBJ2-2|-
CASSQSARATGELFF
TGCGCCAGCAGTCAATCAGCCAGAGCAACCGGGGAGCTGTTTTTT
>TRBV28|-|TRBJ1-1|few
CASSLSGLLTEAFF
TGTGCCAGCAGTTTATCAGGGTTGTTAACTGAAGCTTTCTTT
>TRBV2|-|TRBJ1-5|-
CASTTMGSNQPQHF
TGTGCCAGCACCACTATGGGTAGCAATCAGCCCCAGCATTTT
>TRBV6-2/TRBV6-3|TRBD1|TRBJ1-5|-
CASSYETGGLQPQHF
TGTGCCAGCAGTTACGAGACAGGGGGCCTTCAGCCCCAGCATTTT
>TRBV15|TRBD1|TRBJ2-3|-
CATSRETGGFGDTQYF
TGTGCCACCAGCAGAGAAACAGGGGGGTTCGGAGATACGCAGTATTTT
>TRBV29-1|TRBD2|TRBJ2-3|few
CSVDGIAGEEDTQYF
TGCAGCGTTGACGGAATAGCGGGTGAAGAGGATACGCAGTATTTT
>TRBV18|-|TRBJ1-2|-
CASSPTVTSGYTF
TGTGCCAGCTCACCAACCGTGACAAGCGGCTACACCTTC
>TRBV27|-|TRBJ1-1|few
CASSPYEGAEAFF
TGTGCCAGCAGTCCCTACGAGGGCGCCGAGGCTTTCTTT
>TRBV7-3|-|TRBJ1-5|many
CASSLDLGQPQHF
TGTGCCAGCAGCTTAGATTTGGGTCAGCCCCAGCATTTT
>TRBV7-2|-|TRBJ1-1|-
CASSPTTWNTEAFF
TGTGCCAGCAGCCCTACTACATGGAACACTGAAGCTTTCTTT
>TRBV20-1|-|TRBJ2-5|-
CSARRGMEQETQYF
TGCAGTGCTAGGAGAGGAATGGAGCAAGAGACCCAGTACTTC
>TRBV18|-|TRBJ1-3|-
CASSPTRSGEALSGNTIYF
TGTGCCAGCTCACCGACCAGATCAGGGGAGGCTCTCTCTGGAAACACCATATATTTT
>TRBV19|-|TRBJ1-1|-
CASRPGYGVSLDTEAFF
TGTGCCAGTAGGCCCGGATACGGGGTTAGCTTGGACACTGAAGCTTTCTTT
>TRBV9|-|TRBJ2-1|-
CASSVDPPLDNEQFF
TGTGCCAGCAGCGTAGATCCCCCGCTAGACAATGAGCAGTTCTTC
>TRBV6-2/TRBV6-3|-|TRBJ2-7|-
CASSYSTDNSYEQYF
TGTGCCAGCAGTTACTCTACCGACAACTCCTACGAGCAGTACTTC
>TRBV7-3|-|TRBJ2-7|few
CASSPYNSYEQYF
TGTGCCAGCAGCCCTTATAACTCCTACGAGCAGTACTTC
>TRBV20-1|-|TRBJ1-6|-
CSARDLRTSSYNSPLHF
TGCAGTGCTAGAGATCTAAGGACGAGCTCCTATAATTCACCCCTCCACTTT
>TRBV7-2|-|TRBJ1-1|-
CASSEEQGPLNTEAFF
TGTGCCAGCAGCGAAGAACAGGGCCCGTTGAACACTGAAGCTTTCTTT
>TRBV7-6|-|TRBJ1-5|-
CASSQRPGDSNQPQHF
TGTGCCAGCAGCCAAAGACCAGGGGATAGCAATCAGCCCCAGCATTTT
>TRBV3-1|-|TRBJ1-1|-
CASSLPGRGPEAFF
TGTGCCAGCAGCCTCCCCGGTCGGGGGCCTGAAGCTTTCTTT
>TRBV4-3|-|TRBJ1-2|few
CASSQDLPYGYTF
TGCGCCAGCAGCCAAGATCTCCCGTATGGCTACACCTTC
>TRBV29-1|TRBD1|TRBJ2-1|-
CSVVNNRGQGAYNEQFF
TGCAGCGTTGTTAATAATCGAGGGCAGGGGGCTTACAATGAGCAGTTCTTC
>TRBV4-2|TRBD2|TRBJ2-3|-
CASSHVQRGGRDTQYF
TGTGCCAGCAGTCACGTGCAGCGGGGGGGCCGTGATACGCAGTATTTT
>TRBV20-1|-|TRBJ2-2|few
CSAVTPGTGELFF
TGCAGTGCAGTTACTCCGGGCACCGGGGAGCTGTTTTTT
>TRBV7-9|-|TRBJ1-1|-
CASSSAGTLNTEAFF
TGTGCCAGCAGCTCAGCCGGGACCCTGAACACTGAAGCTTTCTTT
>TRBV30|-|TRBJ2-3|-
CAWSVSGNLADTQYF
TGTGCCTGGAGTGTATCCGGGAATCTCGCAGATACGCAGTATTTT
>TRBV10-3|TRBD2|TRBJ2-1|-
CAIAGTSGGAAEQFF
TGTGCCATCGCCGGGACTAGCGGGGGGGCCGCTGAGCAGTTCTTC
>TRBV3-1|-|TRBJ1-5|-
CASSPGWGGNQPQHF
TGTGCCAGCAGCCCCGGTTGGGGGGGGAATCAGCCCCAGCATTTT
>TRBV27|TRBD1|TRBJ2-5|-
CASSLDRVGETQYF
TGTGCCAGCAGTTTAGACAGGGTAGGGGAGACCCAGTACTTC
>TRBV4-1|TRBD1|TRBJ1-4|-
CASSLRRDRGDEKLFF
TGCGCCAGCAGCCTTCGCCGGGACAGGGGAGATGAAAAACTGTTTTTT
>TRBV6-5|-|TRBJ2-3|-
CASSYSMSRGTQYF
TGTGCCAGCAGTTACTCGATGAGCAGGGGTACGCAGTATTTT
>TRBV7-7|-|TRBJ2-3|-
CASSLSPADTQYF
TGTGCTAGCAGCTTATCCCCGGCAGATACGCAGTATTTT
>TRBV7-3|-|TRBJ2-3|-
CASSLGATQYF
TGTGCCAGCAGCTTGGGAGCCACGCAGTATTTT
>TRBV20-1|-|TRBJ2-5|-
CSARLAGAPQETQYF
TGCAGTGCTAGGTTGGCGGGGGCACCCCAAGAGACCCAGTACTTC
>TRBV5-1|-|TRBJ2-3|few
CASSLGEADTQYF
TGCGCCAGCAGCTTAGGTGAGGCAGATACGCAGTATTTT
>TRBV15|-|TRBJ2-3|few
CATSRPGIYTDTQYF
TGTGCCACCAGCAGACCCGGGATCTACACAGATACGCAGTATTTT